This T cell receptor beta chain is drawn from a study of response to subunit inactivated influenza vaccine. Study results and caveats: It was suggested by the authors that few new T cells are recruited by each seasonal influenza vaccination.

To note about this clonotype: Its cognate antigen is unknown.

TCRdb called the RT-PCR reads again in MiXCR, with one record for every CDR3 protein. The sample consists of about 540,000 distinct CDR3 sequences, approximately 22% of them appearing once. This sample was also put to use in a study of T cells expressing NK-cell markers. That work adds: 5'RACE template switching with UMIs generated TCR beta cDNA. Repertoire data for TCR beta were derived from sorted T cells (CD3+CD56+NKG2C+, CD3+CD56+NKG2C- and CD3+CD56-NKG2C+). Most of the eight sequenced donors were classified as HCMV-seropositive, and one was classified as seronegative. Dominant NKG2C+ clonotype frequencies of about 1.0-8% of CD8+ T cells were measured in about six donors.

This specimen consisted of CD4+ T cells sorted from PBMCs, obtained 11 to 12 days after vaccination. The sequence was obtained from a man aged 50 to 59 who received an inactivated influenza vaccine.

As DNA, the CDR3 is TGTGCCAGCAGTTTAGGGCTAAAGGAAGGGAAACTGTTTTTT. Protein: CASSLGLKEGKLFF. The V call is TRBV12-3 or TRBV12-4, the J call TRBJ1-4, with no clear D. The CDR3 spans 14 residues. The germline V and J ends were trimmed by 1 base and 11 bases, with 14 bases remaining between them.